One sample yielded the 31 T cell receptor beta chains listed below, sequenced in a study of post-analysis software for immune sequencing data. Whole-study findings and limits: Controls showed lower frequencies than patients for five TRBV segments, and TRBV5-6, TRBV5-1 and TRBV20-1 were among these.

These receptors have no known antigen. cDNA libraries for TCR beta contained unique molecular identifiers. Each CDR3 protein gets one entry after TCRdb re-called the PCR reads with MiXCR. The sample gives 400,000 to 500,000 distinct CDR3 sequences, approximately 38% of which show up once; around 8% is in the top ten. Material: blood. These receptors came from a girl aged 2 to 10 with multiple sclerosis.

The chain is built from TRBV7-8 and TRBJ1-4; no definite D call. V dropped 4 bases and J dropped 5 bases, with 11 bases sitting between them. The CDR3 length is 14 residues. Germline V gene sequence: CDR1 SGHVS, CDR2 FQNEAQ. The CDR3 spells CASSSHNRNEKLFF. The CDR3 nucleotides are TGTGCCAGCAGCTCGCACAATAGGAATGAAAAACTGTTTTTT.

This rearrangement joins TRBV20-1 to TRBJ2-3; a possible D gene is TRBD1 (5 bases). CDR1 DFQATT and CDR2 SNEGSKA come from the germline V gene (reference sequence). Trimming pared 0 bases from V and 5 bases from J, leaving 24 bases between. This CDR3 contains 18 residues. In DNA, the CDR3 is TGCAGTGCTAGAGACATGTATGCTCGGACCCCGGACAAAGATACGCAGTATTTT. It yields the protein CSARDMYARTPDKDTQYF.

This sequence joins TRBV20-1 and TRBJ1-5, with 7 positions matching TRBD1. Germline-derived CDR1 and CDR2 are DFQATT and SNEGSKA (reference sequence). The CDR3 has 17 amino acids. Trimming took 2 bases from V and 1 from J; bases not matched to a gene: 11. The CDR3 loop is CSARWAGGGRSNQPQHF. CDR3 sequence (DNA): TGCAGTGCTAGATGGGCAGGGGGAGGAAGGAGCAATCAGCCCCAGCATTTT.

The J gene is TRBJ2-7, the V gene TRBV20-1; 9 bases align to TRBD1. The CDR3 is made up of 11 amino acids. Trimming at V came to 6 bases and at J to 4 bases, leaving 1 base not matched to a gene. Germline CDR1 and CDR2: DFQATT and SNEGSKA (reference sequence). CDR3 in DNA: TGCAGTGCCGGGACAGGGTACGAGCAGTACGTC. Amino acid sequence: CSAGTGYEQYV.

With regard to this clonotype: A much larger clone differs from this one at a single base, so this may be a read error. The CDR3 DNA reads as TGTGCCGGCAGCGCGGGACTAGCGGTAGGGACCCAGTACTTC. It is translated as CAGSAGLAVGTQYF. J is TRBJ2-5 and V is TRBV9; 11 bases map to TRBD2. CDR3 length: 14 residues. Germline V CDR1 and CDR2: SGDLS, YYNGEE.

The V call is TRBV12-5, the J call TRBJ2-7, with 8 bases fitting TRBD1. Germline-derived CDR1 and CDR2 are LGHNT and FRNRAP. CDR3 length equals 14 residues. J was trimmed by 7 bases and V by 2 bases; bases with no gene match: 7. CDR3 nucleotide sequence: TGTGCTAGTGGTTTGTGGCAGGGGGCAAGAGAGCAGTACTTC. It codes for CASGLWQGAREQYF.

The gene calls are TRBV7-2 and TRBJ2-3; D might be TRBD2 (6 bases). V was pared by 8 bases and J by 1 base, with 19 bases between. Germline V gives CDR1 SGHTA, CDR2 FQGNSA. There are 16 residues in the CDR3. The CDR3 sequence is CASGSFWASGTDTQYF. For the CDR3, the DNA is TGTGCCAGCGGCTCTTTTTGGGCTAGCGGCACAGATACGCAGTATTTT. The full variable domain, completed using reference TRBV7-2 and TRBJ2-3, is GAGVSQSPSNKVTEKGKDVELRCDPISGHTALYWYRQSLGQGLEFLIYFQGNSAPDKSGLPSDRFSAERTGGSVSTLTIQRTQQEDSAVYLCASGSFWASGTDTQYFGPGTRLTVL.

This clonotype was recorded many times. The V and J genes are TRBV7-2 and TRBJ2-3; possibly TRBD2 for D (6 bases). The V and J ends lost 5 bases and 7 bases respectively, with 19 bases between them. Germline V gene lookup returns CDR1 SGHTA and CDR2 FQGNSA. This CDR3 has 15 residues. The CDR3 DNA reads TGTGCCAGCAGCATCCGGGACTCGCCACAAAATACGCAGTATTTT. It encodes CASSIRDSPQNTQYF.

The chain uses TRBV4-2 and TRBJ2-5; the D call may be TRBD1 or TRBD2 (5 bases each). V was shortened by 5 bases and J by 2 bases, with 12 bases between the two germline ends. The CDR3 length is 14 residues. Per the germline V gene, CDR1 is LGHNA and CDR2 is YNFKEQ. The CDR3 sequence is CASSSAGRQETQYF. The CDR3 nucleotides are TGTGCCAGCAGCTCGGCAGGGAGACAAGAGACCCAGTACTTC.

The chain carries TRBV5-1 and TRBJ2-1; 7 bases are a match to TRBD2. CDR1 and CDR2 (germline): SGHRS, YFSETQ. CDR3 length equals 15 residues. V shed 0 bases and J 7 bases; nucleotides not matched to a gene: 7. The CDR3 sequence is CASSLGISGGNEQFF. The CDR3 nucleotides read TGCGCCAGCAGCTTGGGAATTTCGGGGGGTAATGAGCAGTTCTTC.

The J gene is TRBJ2-1, the V gene TRBV7-3, with D maybe TRBD2 (5 bases). Germline lookup yields CDR1 SGHTA and CDR2 FQGTGA. The CDR3 length is 14 residues. V was clipped by 2 bases and J by 9 bases, with 14 bases between them. CDR3 loop: CASSLGLDLGEQFF. The CDR3 DNA is TGTGCCAGCAGCTTAGGACTGGACCTTGGTGAGCAGTTCTTC.

The rearrangement uses TRBV7-8 and TRBJ1-6, with 9 positions matching TRBD1. V lost 2 bases, J lost 10 bases, and 3 bases stayed unmatched. From germline, CDR1 is SGHVS and CDR2 FQNEAQ. This CDR3 is built from 14 residues. Here the CDR3 DNA reads TGTGCCAGCAGCTTACGACAGGGGGGCTCACCCCTCCACTTT. Translated: CASSLRQGGSPLHF.

The chain links TRBV5-1 to TRBJ2-1; 7 bases are a match to TRBD1. This CDR3 region has 15 residues. Trimming at V came to 4 bases and at J to 2 bases, leaving 6 bases not matched to a gene. Germline CDR1 reads SGHRS; CDR2 reads YFSETQ. The CDR3 is CASSPTGATYNEQFF. The CDR3 nucleotides read TGCGCCAGCAGCCCAACAGGGGCAACCTACAATGAGCAGTTCTTC.

The chain combines TRBV29-1 with TRBJ2-7; D unresolved. Germline V lookup: CDR1 SQVTM, CDR2 ANQGSEA. The CDR3 is made up of 17 amino acids. Trimming removed 0 bases from V and 7 bases from J, with 25 bases in between. The DNA for the CDR3 is TGCAGCGTTGAAGACTCTGGGCTAGAGAGCTCCTACAATGAGCAGTACTTC. This translates into CSVEDSGLESSYNEQYF.

The J gene is TRBJ1-6, the V gene TRBV20-1; 9 bases map to TRBD1. The CDR3 runs to 14 residues. Germline CDR1 reads DFQATT; CDR2 reads SNEGSKA (reference sequence). V was clipped by 6 bases and J by 10 bases; unmatched bases: 10. The CDR3 reads CSADIDRGRSPLHF. CDR3 bases: TGCAGTGCCGATATCGACAGGGGGAGATCACCCCTCCACTTT.

The chain recombines TRBV24-1 with TRBJ2-2, with D tentatively TRBD2 (6 bases). V was pared by 6 bases and J by 3 bases, with 19 bases between. CDR3 size: 17 residues. Germline loops: CDR1 KGHDR, CDR2 SFDVKD. The CDR3 bases are TGTGCCACCAGTCCATCGGGAGTTCCCTCTGACACCGGGGAGCTGTTTTTT. Amino acid sequence: CATSPSGVPSDTGELFF.

The chain combines TRBV9 with TRBJ2-1, with no clear D. The J call may not be correct, given that the DNA end is closer to TRBJ2-7. The CDR3 covers 12 residues. CDR1 is SGDLS, CDR2 YYNGEE, per germline. The CDR3 bases are TGTGCCGGGAATTGTAGCTACAATGAGCAGTACTTC. This gives the protein CAGNCSYNEQYF.

This clonotype has a handful of counts. J is TRBJ2-7 and V is TRBV29-1, with TRBD2 identical over 8 bases. From germline, CDR1 is SQVTM and CDR2 ANQGSEA. This CDR3 has 12 residues. The junction had 3 bases not matched to a gene; V was cut back by 4 bases and J by 4 bases. The CDR3 nucleotides are TGCAGCGTTGGGGCGGGGGGATACGAGCAGTACTTC. The encoded protein is CSVGAGGYEQYF.

The V and J genes are TRBV6-2 or TRBV6-3 and TRBJ2-1; no reliable D call. The germline V gene has CDR1 MNHEY and CDR2 SVGEGT. The CDR3 covers 14 residues. V was shortened by 2 bases and J by 6 bases, with 11 bases between the two germline ends. The CDR3 protein is CASSYGGRSNEQFF. CDR3 coding DNA: TGTGCCAGCAGTTACGGTGGTAGGTCCAATGAGCAGTTCTTC.

The rearrangement uses TRBV13 and TRBJ2-7; D is ambiguous. The CDR3 contains 14 residues. V lost 5 bases to trimming and J lost 7 bases, with 18 bases between them. Germline CDR1 PRHDT, CDR2 FYEKMQ (reference sequence). CDR3 protein: CASSPEHSYNEQYF. CDR3 bases: TGTGCCAGCAGCCCCGAACATTCCTACAATGAGCAGTACTTC.

This sequence joins TRBV10-3 and TRBJ1-2; TRBD1 matches 10 bases. CDR3 length: 15 residues. Trimming removed 2 bases from V and 3 bases from J; junction bases left unmatched: 3. CDR1 and CDR2 (germline): ENHRY, SYGVKD. This CDR3 is CAISEGQGEYYGYTF. The CDR3 DNA sequence: TGTGCCATCAGTGAGGGACAGGGGGAGTACTATGGCTACACCTTC.

This clonotype was observed a few times. CDR3 region: CASSEPGEGNEQFF. The CDR3 DNA is TGTGCCAGCAGTGAGCCGGGAGAAGGCAATGAGCAGTTCTTC. The V gene is TRBV6-4, the J gene TRBJ2-1; a weak D match, TRBD2 (6 bases). The CDR3 spans 14 residues. The V gene's germline CDR1 is MRHNA and CDR2 SNTAGT. The ends were cut back, 3 bases at V and 6 bases at J, with 12 bases in the middle.

The chain combines TRBV4-3 with TRBJ1-5, with unresolved D. V was cut by 0 bases and J by 7 bases, with 16 bases left in between. CDR1 and CDR2 (germline): LGHNA, YSLEER. The CDR3 consists of 16 residues. This CDR3 reads CASSQDRMESGQPQHF. The CDR3 DNA follows: TGCGCCAGCAGCCAAGATCGTATGGAATCCGGGCAGCCCCAGCATTTT.

V usage is TRBV7-9 and J usage is TRBJ1-4, with 8 nucleotides matching TRBD1. The CDR3 is 14 residues long. After removal of 4 bases from V and 7 bases from J, the junction contained 5 bases not matched to a gene. Germline V gene sequence: CDR1 SEHNR, CDR2 FQNEAQ (reference sequence). The CDR3 reads CASSSDRGSEKLFF. The CDR3 coding sequence is TGTGCCAGCAGCTCCGACAGGGGAAGTGAAAAACTGTTTTTT.

This clonotype appeared a single time. CDR3 region: CASDRVRNSPLHF. The CDR3 DNA sequence: TGTGCCAGCGACAGGGTCAGGAATTCACCCCTCCACTTT. The chain links TRBV6-5 to TRBJ1-6, with TRBD1 identical over 7 bases. Per germline, CDR1 MNHEY and CDR2 SVGAGI. Unmatched junction bases numbered 5, after V lost 8 bases and J lost 7 bases. The CDR3 has 13 amino acids.

This clonotype was picked up a small number of times. This chain links TRBV12-3 or TRBV12-4 with TRBJ2-5, with D tentatively TRBD1 (7 bases). V was pared by 7 bases and J by 2 bases, with 14 bases between. This CDR3 comprises 14 residues. This CDR3 is CASTGGQTQETQYF. The CDR3 DNA sequence: TGTGCCAGCACCGGGGGACAGACTCAAGAGACCCAGTACTTC.

V gene TRBV5-1 combines with J gene TRBJ2-5; 9 nucleotides align to TRBD1. The J call may not be correct, given that the DNA end is closer to TRBJ2-7. CDR3 length: 16 amino acids. Germline lookup yields CDR1 SGHRS and CDR2 YFSETQ. The CDR3 is CASSVDAGQGPYEQYF. CDR3 bases: TGCGCCAGCAGCGTGGATGCGGGACAGGGACCTTACGAGCAGTACTTC.

This clonotype has more than one count but fewer than ten. The gene calls are TRBV20-1 and TRBJ1-1; D is uncertain. The CDR3 covers 13 residues. Trimming pared 8 bases from V and 4 bases from J, leaving 17 bases between. Germline CDR1 DFQATT, CDR2 SNEGSKA (reference sequence). CDR3: CSPARSTGTEAFF. CDR3 coding DNA: TGCAGTCCAGCTAGGTCAACCGGCACTGAAGCTTTCTTT.

This clonotype was seen only a few times. This chain connects TRBV6-1 to TRBJ2-2, with 12 bases identical to TRBD2. Trimming removed 6 bases from V and 5 bases from J; junction bases left unmatched: 4. CDR1 is MNHNS, CDR2 SASEGT, per germline. This CDR3 spans 15 amino acids. CDR3 amino acids: CASSQLAGGTGELFF. CDR3 DNA: TGTGCCAGCAGCCAACTAGCGGGAGGAACCGGGGAGCTGTTTTTT.

This clonotype has more than one count but fewer than ten. The rearrangement uses TRBV6-5 and TRBJ2-7; TRBD1 aligns across 12 bases. Germline CDR1 is MNHEY and CDR2 is SVGAGI. The trim removed 7 bases at V and 2 bases at J, leaving 3 bases unmatched. The CDR3 is 14 amino acids. The CDR3: CASMGQGATYEQYF. The CDR3 DNA reads TGTGCCAGCATGGGACAGGGGGCAACCTACGAGCAGTACTTC.

The rearrangement links TRBV7-2 to TRBJ1-1; no clear D gene. Germline V CDR1 and CDR2: SGHTA, FQGNSA. V lost 2 bases to trimming and J lost 4 bases, with 11 bases between them. The CDR3 has 14 residues. CDR3 sequence reads: CASSLKGMGTEAFF. The CDR3 nucleotides read TGTGCCAGCAGCTTAAAAGGGATGGGCACTGAAGCTTTCTTT.